The source of this TCR beta chain is a study of cytomegalovirus exposure and HLA in healthy donors. Broader study findings: A cluster of highly shared sequence variants was likely a sequencing artifact. The study flagged roughly 160 TCR beta chains as cytomegalovirus-associated. In an earlier analysis, productive rearrangement rates for most beta V segments clustered near 87% or 30%.

As regards this clone: Its antigen is not known.

PCR involved 60 Vbeta and 13 Jbeta primers. The repertoire was sequenced with immunoSEQ multiplex PCR; TCRdb's copy has only in-frame clones and lacks some. Of approximately 150,000 clones in the sample, approximately 80% are singletons; the top ten hold 1.5% to 2%. The V gene's germline CDR1 is SGHRS and CDR2 YFSETQ. This CDR3 region has 14 residues. J gave up 4 bases and V 2 bases, and 2 bases lay outside the gene matches. Unrecorded immune exposures were likely, despite nominal health at sampling. The sequenced material came from PBMCs. The source of this sequence is a woman aged 30 to 39 in good health and CMV-seronegative. The chain uses TRBV5-1 and TRBJ1-4; 7 positions match TRBD1. CDR3 sequence (DNA): TGCGCCAGCAGCTTATCAGGGGGTAATGAAAAACTGTTTTTT. Its translation: CASSLSGGNEKLFF.